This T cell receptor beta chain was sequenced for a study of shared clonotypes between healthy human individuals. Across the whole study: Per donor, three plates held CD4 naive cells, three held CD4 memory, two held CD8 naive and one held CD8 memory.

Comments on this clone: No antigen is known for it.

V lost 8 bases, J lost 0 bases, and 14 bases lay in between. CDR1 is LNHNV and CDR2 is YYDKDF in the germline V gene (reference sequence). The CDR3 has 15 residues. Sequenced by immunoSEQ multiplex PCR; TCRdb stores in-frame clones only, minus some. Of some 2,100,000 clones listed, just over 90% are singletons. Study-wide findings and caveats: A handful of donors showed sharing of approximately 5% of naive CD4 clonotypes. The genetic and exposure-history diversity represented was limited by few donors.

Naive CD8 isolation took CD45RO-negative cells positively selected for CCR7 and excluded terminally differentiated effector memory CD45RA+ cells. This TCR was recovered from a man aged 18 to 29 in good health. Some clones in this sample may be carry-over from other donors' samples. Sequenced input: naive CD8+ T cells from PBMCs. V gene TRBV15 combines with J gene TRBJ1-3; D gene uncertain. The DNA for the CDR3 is TGTGCCACCCAAGACGACGTCTTCTCTGGAAACACCATATATTTT. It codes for CATQDDVFSGNTIYF.